The 32 T cell receptor beta chains given below trace back to one sample, sequenced in a study of early T cells in non-severe SARS-CoV-2 infection. TCRdb re-analysed the 5' RACE reads in MiXCR, keeping a single row per CDR3 protein. This table has 65,000 to 75,000 distinct CDR3 sequences, more than 9% appearing once. The sequencing input was whole blood. Receptor source: an adult who was a healthcare worker with PCR-confirmed SARS-CoV-2 infection or an uninfected control (not recorded which).

This clonotype was recorded many times. V and J are TRBV6-1 and TRBJ2-7; D possibly corresponds to TRBD1 (5 bases). The CDR3 consists of 14 residues. Germline V gene data show CDR1 as MNHNS and CDR2 as SASEGT. The germline V and J ends were trimmed by 2 bases and 2 bases, with 10 bases remaining between them. The CDR3, as DNA: TGTGCCAGCAGTGAATTCCAGGGCACCTACGAGCAGTACTTC. Translated: CASSEFQGTYEQYF.

The rearrangement uses TRBV20-1 and TRBJ2-6, with a possible D match to TRBD1 (5 bases). The germline CDR1 and CDR2 sequences are DFQATT and SNEGSKA (reference sequence). V was pared by 3 bases and J by 0 bases, with 15 bases between. The CDR3 spans 17 residues. CDR3 bases: TGCAGTGCTAGGGTCCAGGGCCCCTACTCTGGGGCCAACGTCCTGACTTTC. It is translated as CSARVQGPYSGANVLTF.

This clonotype was picked up many times. This chain joins TRBV10-3 and TRBJ2-7; 12 bases are shared with TRBD2. The CDR3 is 16 residues long. Per germline, CDR1 ENHRY and CDR2 SYGVKD. Trimming took 3 bases from V and 2 from J; bases not matched to a gene: 5. This CDR3 reads CAISDPSSGRAYEQYF. The CDR3 DNA reads TGTGCCATCAGTGACCCCTCTAGCGGGAGGGCCTACGAGCAGTACTTC.

This clonotype was counted many times. V and J are TRBV4-1 and TRBJ2-7; no firm D call. The CDR3 length is 13 residues. The V end was cut by 0 bases, the J end by 3 bases, with 6 bases between. Germline CDR1 reads MGHRA; CDR2 reads YSYEKL. The chain's CDR3 is CASSQEYGYEQYF. CDR3 DNA: TGCGCCAGCAGCCAAGAATACGGCTACGAGCAGTACTTC.

This clonotype was found a few times. The CDR3 DNA reads as TGTGCCAGCAGTGTTCGGACACAAGGACGGGAGACCCAGTACTTC. It translates to CASSVRTQGRETQYF. V usage is TRBV6-1 and J usage is TRBJ2-5; a possible D gene is TRBD1 (5 bases). Trimming cost V 4 bases and J 5 bases, with 17 bases left between them. Germline-derived CDR1 and CDR2 are MNHNS and SASEGT. CDR3 size: 15 residues.

A word on this clonotype: At one end the junction does not follow the germline gene, possibly because of a read error. J is TRBJ2-5 and V is TRBV28; no firm D call. This CDR3 spans 12 amino acids. Germline V CDR1 and CDR2: MDHEN, SYDVKM. The CDR3 protein is CASSFGQEAQYF. DNA for the CDR3: TGTGCCAGCAGTTTTGGCCAAGAGGCCCAGTACTTC.

This clonotype has only a few counts. The chain carries TRBV6-5 and TRBJ2-7; possible D gene TRBD2, 6 bases. This CDR3 region has 15 residues. CDR1 and CDR2 from the germline V gene are MNHEY and SVGAGI. Trimming cost V 9 bases and J 0 bases, with 18 bases left between them. The CDR3 region is CASTSGGRSSYEQYF. The CDR3 region has the DNA TGTGCCAGTACATCCGGGGGACGGAGCTCCTACGAGCAGTACTTC.

For this clonotype: This may come from a read error, since a much larger clone is one base off. V gene TRBV2 combines with J gene TRBJ2-3, with 7 nucleotides matching TRBD1. Germline values: CDR1 SNHLY, CDR2 FYNNEI. This CDR3 contains 15 residues. CDR3: CAISEQGLSTDTQYF. CDR3 sequence (DNA): TGTGCCATCAGTGAACAGGGGTTAAGCACAGATACGCAGTATTTT.

Concerning this clonotype itself: This may come from a read error, since a much larger clone is one base off. V usage is TRBV10-3 and J usage is TRBJ2-7, with no clear D. Germline V CDR1 and CDR2: ENHRY, SYGVKD. This CDR3 is 13 amino acids long. The CDR3 coding sequence is TGTGCCATCAGTGAGGCGCACCTCTACGAGGAGTACTTC. Encoded protein: CAISEAHLYEEYF.

This clonotype has a count of ten or more. The chain has TRBV28 and TRBJ1-1; tentative D call: TRBD1 (5 bases). The CDR3 runs 12 residues. The germline V gene encodes CDR1 MDHEN and CDR2 SYDVKM. Trimming took 6 bases from V and 11 from J, leaving 16 bases between them. The CDR3 here is CASRDRGEWAFF. The DNA of the CDR3 is TGTGCCAGCAGAGACCGGGGGGAATGGGCTTTCTTT.

This clonotype has more than one count but fewer than ten. This may stem from a read error, because a much larger clone lies one nucleotide away. The V gene is TRBV27, the J gene TRBJ2-7; 9 bases agree with TRBD1. Germline loops: CDR1 MNHEY, CDR2 SMNVEV (reference sequence). The CDR3 covers 14 residues. In DNA form, the CDR3 reads TGTGCCAACAGTGCACCGGGACAGGGACCCGAGCAGTACTTC. This translates into CANSAPGQGPEQYF.

This clonotype has at least ten counts. This chain links TRBV7-9 with TRBJ1-5, with 8 bases matching TRBD1. V lost 5 bases, J lost 3 bases, and 9 bases stayed unmatched. Germline V lookup: CDR1 SEHNR, CDR2 FQNEAQ (reference sequence). The CDR3 has 16 residues. CDR3 in amino acids: CASSTSQGDHNQPQHF. CDR3 DNA sequence: TGTGCCAGCAGCACTTCACAGGGGGACCACAATCAGCCCCAGCATTTT.

About this clonotype: A read error is possible here, since a much larger clone lies one base away. The chain has TRBV7-8 and TRBJ2-7; D gene uncertain. The CDR3 spans 11 residues. The germline gives CDR1 SGHVS, CDR2 FQNEAQ. For the CDR3, the DNA is TGTGTCTCGGCCGTGGAATACGAGCAGTACTTC. This sequence encodes CVSAVEYEQYF.

This clonotype was seen only once. The V gene is TRBV4-1, the J gene TRBJ2-7; possible D gene TRBD1, 6 bases. The CDR3 loop spans 14 amino acids. The germline V and J ends were trimmed by 2 bases and 1 base, with 9 bases remaining between them. Germline loops: CDR1 MGHRA, CDR2 YSYEKL. Written as DNA, the CDR3 is TGCGCCAGCAGCCAATCACAGGGTTCCTACGAGCAGTACTTC. Translated, it gives CASSQSQGSYEQYF.

V gene TRBV29-1 combines with J gene TRBJ2-7; possible D gene TRBD1, 6 bases. The CDR3 is 13 amino acids. Germline CDR1 SQVTM, CDR2 ANQGSEA. The V end lost 5 bases, the J end lost 5 bases, and 16 bases lay between the germline ends. As DNA, the CDR3 is TGCAGCGTTCCCGGGACAAATTTAAACGAGCAGTACTTC. It codes for CSVPGTNLNEQYF.

This clonotype was counted many times. This chain links TRBV4-2 with TRBJ2-3, with TRBD2 matching over 7 bases. The V and J ends lost 4 bases and 4 bases, in that order; junction bases with no gene match: 8. The germline V gene encodes CDR1 LGHNA and CDR2 YNFKEQ. CDR3 length equals 15 residues. This CDR3 is CASSPGGGGADTQYF. The CDR3 DNA follows: TGTGCCAGCAGCCCCGGCGGCGGGGGAGCAGATACGCAGTATTTT.

This clonotype was seen a few times. The chain employs TRBV5-6 and TRBJ2-5; 11 bases fit TRBD2. The CDR3 spans 20 residues. J gave up 1 base and V 2 bases, and 16 bases lay outside the gene matches. The V gene's germline CDR1 is SGHDT and CDR2 YYEEEE. CDR3 bases: TGTGCCAGCAGCTTCTCGGCCCTAGCGGGGGGACCTAGGGGCCAAGAGACCCAGTACTTC. This gives the protein CASSFSALAGGPRGQETQYF.

Concerning this clonotype itself: The junction departs from germline at one end; a sequencing error may be responsible. The V and J genes are TRBV12-3 or TRBV12-4 and TRBJ2-1; 8 bases match TRBD2. The CDR3 contains 12 residues. The CDR3 loop is CASTSTGTSLIF. CDR3 nucleotide sequence: TGTGCCAGCACTTCGACCGGGACTAGTTTGATCTTC.

This clonotype appeared many times. V gene TRBV14 combines with J gene TRBJ2-1; 7 bases are a match to TRBD1. Germline V gene sequence: CDR1 SGHDN, CDR2 FVKESK. The CDR3 sequence is 16 residues long. After removal of 4 bases from V and 1 base from J, the junction contained 7 bases not matched to a gene. CDR3 nucleotides: TGTGCCAGCAGCCGAAGGGGACAGATGTCCTACAATGAGCAGTTCTTC. It translates to CASSRRGQMSYNEQFF.

This clonotype was recorded a few times. The V and J genes are TRBV12-3 or TRBV12-4 and TRBJ1-2; unclear D gene. There are 13 residues in the CDR3. Trimming left V 0 bases short and J 4 bases short, with 6 bases between. The CDR3 DNA sequence: TGTGCCAGCAGTTTAGCAGGGAGCTATGGCTACACCTTC. It translates to CASSLAGSYGYTF.

This clonotype was detected a few times. The gene calls are TRBV11-3 and TRBJ2-3; no reliable D call. V lost 6 bases and J 3 bases, leaving 7 bases between the germline ends. The V gene's germline CDR1 is SGHNT and CDR2 YENEEA. This CDR3 spans 12 amino acids. CDR3 protein: CASSRRTDTQYF. For the CDR3, the DNA is TGTGCCAGCAGTCGCCGGACAGATACGCAGTATTTT.

The chain's CDR3 is CASSHRGAGTDTQYF. The CDR3 coding sequence is TGCGCCAGCAGCCACCGAGGGGCCGGCACAGATACGCAGTATTTT. The V gene is TRBV5-1, the J gene TRBJ2-3; either TRBD1 or TRBD2 may supply D (5 bases each). Germline CDR1 is SGHRS and CDR2 is YFSETQ. The CDR3 contains 15 residues. V dropped 4 bases and J dropped 1 base, with 13 bases sitting between them.

This clonotype was seen many times. The J gene is TRBJ1-3, the V gene TRBV27; no firm D call. V lost 3 bases to trimming and J lost 6 bases, with 12 bases between them. CDR3 length: 14 amino acids. From germline, CDR1 is MNHEY and CDR2 SMNVEV (reference sequence). CDR3 protein: CASSFPPSSNTIYF. DNA for the CDR3: TGTGCCAGCAGTTTTCCCCCTTCATCAAACACCATATATTTT.

In its sample, this clonotype was seen many times. The chain uses TRBV6-2 or TRBV6-3 and TRBJ2-6; D is uncertain. The CDR3 sequence is 14 residues long. Trimming took 2 bases from V and 0 from J, leaving 2 bases between them. CDR1 and CDR2 from the germline V gene are MNHEY and SVGEGT. CDR3 residues: CASSYSSGANVLTF. CDR3 DNA sequence: TGTGCCAGCAGTTACAGCTCTGGGGCCAACGTCCTGACTTTC.

This clonotype was counted ten times or more. This rearrangement joins TRBV18 to TRBJ2-1; D is unresolved. The CDR3 is 14 amino acids. V was cut by 0 bases and J by 5 bases, with 8 bases left in between. Germline V gene lookup returns CDR1 KGHSH and CDR2 LQKENI. In DNA form, the CDR3 reads TGTGCCAGCTCACCACCGAGCCTCGACAATGAGCAGTTCTTC. Translation: CASSPPSLDNEQFF.

A few counts support this clonotype. The chain joins TRBV13 to TRBJ2-1; possible D gene TRBD1, 5 bases. Trimming shortened V by 3 bases and J by 1 base, and 10 bases separated the two germline ends. The CDR3 sequence is 15 residues long. Per the germline V gene, CDR1 is PRHDT and CDR2 is FYEKMQ (reference sequence). The CDR3 is CASSFRGRSYNEQFF. For the CDR3, the DNA is TGTGCCAGCAGCTTTAGGGGAAGGTCCTACAATGAGCAGTTCTTC.

This clonotype appeared a few times. The V and J genes are TRBV12-3 or TRBV12-4 and TRBJ2-7, with TRBD1 matching over 7 bases. The V segment lost 3 bases and the J segment 0 bases; nucleotides outside the gene matches: 5. CDR3 size: 15 residues. The CDR3 loop reads CASSLGTESSYEQYF. In nucleotides, the CDR3 is TGTGCCAGCAGTTTGGGGACAGAGAGCTCCTACGAGCAGTACTTC.

This clonotype came up many times. This chain joins TRBV7-6 and TRBJ2-1, with D tentatively TRBD1 or TRBD2 (5 bases each). V dropped 1 base and J dropped 2 bases, with 9 bases sitting between them. The CDR3 contains 15 residues. The germline V gene has CDR1 SGHVS and CDR2 FNYEAQ. CDR3 in DNA: TGTGCCAGCAGCTTAGTCACGGGACCCTACAATGAGCAGTTCTTC. This codes for CASSLVTGPYNEQFF.

This clonotype was detected many times. The V and J genes are TRBV10-3 and TRBJ2-7, with a possible D match to TRBD2 (5 bases). V lost 6 bases to trimming and J lost 1 base, with 10 bases between them. In germline, CDR1 is ENHRY, CDR2 SYGVKD. The CDR3 runs 13 residues. CDR3 in DNA: TGTGCCATCAGCCGGGAATCATCCTACGAGCAGTACTTC. Encoded protein: CAISRESSYEQYF.

Ten or more counts support this clonotype. The V call is TRBV30, the J call TRBJ1-5; a possible D gene is TRBD1 (5 bases). The CDR3 totals 14 residues. Per germline, CDR1 GTSNPN and CDR2 SVGIG (reference sequence). With 4 bases removed from V and 0 bases from J, the gap between germline ends came to 10 bases. CDR3 DNA: TGTGCCTGGACCCCAGGGATTAGCAATCAGCCCCAGCATTTT. This gives the protein CAWTPGISNQPQHF.

This clonotype was seen at least ten times. The chain is built from TRBV29-1 and TRBJ2-3; no firm D call. Germline V lookup: CDR1 SQVTM, CDR2 ANQGSEA. Trimming shortened V by 5 bases and J by 0 bases, and 9 bases separated the two germline ends. The length of the CDR3 is 13 residues. The CDR3 DNA reads as TGCAGCGTTCTCAAAGTTAGCACAGATACGCAGTATTTT. Protein: CSVLKVSTDTQYF.

In its sample, this clonotype was seen many times. The final CDR3 position lacks the conserved phenylalanine or tryptophan, pointing to a likely read error. CDR3 amino acids: CASRGQWDNEQYS. The CDR3 DNA reads TGTGCCAGCAGGGGACAGTGGGACAACGAGCAGTACTCC. This chain joins TRBV6-6 and TRBJ2-7, with 7 bases fitting TRBD1. The CDR3 has 13 residues. V dropped 6 bases and J dropped 5; count of bases not matched to a gene: 7. Germline assignment: CDR1 MNHNY and CDR2 SVGAGI (reference sequence).